These 24 T cell receptor beta chains originate from one sample sequenced in a study of naive and memory T cell subsets (dated by TCRdb to between 2016 and 2019). What the study reported, not specific to this receptor: A few larger clonotypes were found in naive repertoires, especially CD8, and these larger clonotypes were possibly memory cells re-expressing CD45RA.

No antigen is known for these receptors. To prepare the library, UMI-ligation and nested PCR was applied. Sequencing was carried out with an Illumina MiSeq. To cover both TRBC1 and TRBC2, the beta constant-region primer consisted of an equimolar mix of two oligonucleotides. Four rounds of PCR were used to amplify ligated cDNA, with nested alpha and beta constant-region primers being used together with the SP2 primer. In-frame beta chains were kept once TCRdb had trimmed the public reads at Q25 with fastp and called clones with MiXCR. Each CDR3 protein gets just one entry, which takes the most common genes and DNA from the rows behind it. This sample comprises roughly 150,000 distinct CDR3 sequences, roughly 22% of them detected only once. 0.11% of the sample is held by the ten biggest clonotypes. The sample was naive CD4+ T cells from blood. Per the publication, the cell subset or site label means: naive T cells, CD45RA high CD27+. The receptors originated from a human donor in good health.

This clonotype was observed a few times. This sequence joins TRBV24-1 and TRBJ2-4; 8 positions agree with TRBD1. Germline loops: CDR1 KGHDR, CDR2 SFDVKD. The CDR3 contains 14 residues. V shed 4 bases, J shed 6 bases, and the junction held 4 bases outside the gene matches. The CDR3 loop reads CATSDPGQGNIQYF. The CDR3 DNA reads TGTGCCACCAGTGACCCCGGACAGGGAAACATTCAGTACTTC.

This clonotype was counted only a few times. V and J are TRBV2 and TRBJ1-1; 9 bases line up with TRBD1. Germline V gives CDR1 SNHLY, CDR2 FYNNEI. The CDR3 spans 13 residues. Losses at the gene ends were 10 bases for V and 5 bases for J; bases not matched to a gene: 8. The chain's CDR3 is CANTGGAYTEAFF. The CDR3 bases are TGTGCCAACACAGGGGGCGCGTATACTGAAGCTTTCTTT.

This clonotype was seen a handful of times. This CDR3 is CSARDPGASGNTIYF. DNA of the CDR3: TGCAGTGCTAGAGATCCAGGAGCCTCTGGAAACACCATATATTTT. This chain uses TRBV20-1 with TRBJ1-3; D uncertain. Germline CDR1 DFQATT, CDR2 SNEGSKA (reference sequence). Between the trimmed V and J ends, which lost 0 bases and 0 bases, there was a span of 9 bases. The length of the CDR3 is 15 residues.

This clonotype was recorded many times. The chain uses TRBV5-4 and TRBJ2-6, with D perhaps TRBD2 (6 bases). V lost 1 base and J 1 base, leaving 15 bases between the germline ends. Germline V lookup: CDR1 SGHNT, CDR2 YYREEE (reference sequence). This CDR3 is 18 amino acids long. The CDR3 loop reads CASSLTGSGVSGANVLTF. The CDR3, as DNA: TGTGCCAGCAGCTTGACCGGGTCGGGAGTGTCTGGGGCCAACGTCCTGACTTTC. The full variable domain, rest sourced from reference TRBV5-4 and TRBJ2-6, is ETGVTQSPTHLIKTRGQQVTLRCSSQSGHNTVSWYQQALGQGPQFIFQYYREEENGRGNFPPRFSGLQFPNYSSELNVNALELDDSALYLCASSLTGSGVSGANVLTFGAGSRLTVL.

The genes are TRBV18 and TRBJ2-2; TRBD1 or TRBD2 may be the D gene (5 bases each). CDR3 length: 13 amino acids. V gave up 3 bases and J gave up 6 bases, with 8 bases separating them. Per germline, CDR1 KGHSH and CDR2 LQKENI. The DNA for the CDR3 is TGTGCCAGCTCACCGGGACGATCCGGGGAGCTGTTTTTT. This gives the protein CASSPGRSGELFF. The full variable domain, rest sourced from reference TRBV18 and TRBJ2-2, is NAGVMQNPRHLVRRRGQEARLRCSPMKGHSHVYWYRQLPEEGLKFMVYLQKENIIDESGMPKERFSAEFPKEGPSILRIQQVVRGDSAAYFCASSPGRSGELFFGEGSRLTVL.

This clonotype has more than one count but fewer than ten. V and J are TRBV12-3 or TRBV12-4 and TRBJ2-1, with 9 bases identical to TRBD2. With 5 bases clipped from V and 4 bases from J, the junction kept 9 bases outside the gene matches. The CDR3 is made up of 16 amino acids. The CDR3 DNA reads TGTGCCAGCAGTCCCTGGACTAGCGAGCGATACAATGAGCAGTTCTTC. This sequence encodes CASSPWTSERYNEQFF.

This chain joins TRBV12-3 or TRBV12-4 and TRBJ2-7; TRBD1 might be the D (5 bases). The CDR3 loop spans 14 amino acids. Deletions cut 5 bases from V and 0 bases from J, with 11 bases between. In DNA, the CDR3 is TGTGCCAGCAGTGGAGACAGATTCTCCTACGAGCAGTACTTC. Its protein product is CASSGDRFSYEQYF.

The gene calls are TRBV5-1 and TRBJ2-1, with 9 nucleotides matching TRBD1. This CDR3 has 17 residues. Germline V CDR1 and CDR2: SGHRS, YFSETQ. V dropped 3 bases and J dropped 6; count of bases not matched to a gene: 13. CDR3 protein: CASSWDTGTGNTNEQFF. The DNA of the CDR3 is TGCGCCAGCAGCTGGGATACCGGGACAGGGAATACCAATGAGCAGTTCTTC.

V is TRBV4-3 and J is TRBJ1-5, with D tentatively TRBD1 (5 bases). V lost 1 base and J 3 bases, leaving 19 bases between the germline ends. Germline V CDR1 and CDR2: LGHNA, YSLEER. The CDR3 extends over 18 amino acids. Here the CDR3 reads CASSQAPWGWVVNQPQHF. The CDR3 nucleotides are TGCGCCAGCAGCCAAGCCCCGTGGGGGTGGGTTGTCAATCAGCCCCAGCATTTT.

The table lists this clonotype with a few counts. Written as DNA, the CDR3 is TGTGCCAGCACCACGGGACTAGCGGGAGGTACCTACGAGCAGTACTTC. Its protein is CASTTGLAGGTYEQYF. The J gene is TRBJ2-7, the V gene TRBV6-2 or TRBV6-3; 15 bases are a match to TRBD2. J lost 2 bases, V lost 7 bases, and 6 bases had no gene match. Germline V gene lookup returns CDR1 MNHEY and CDR2 SVGEGT. This CDR3 contains 16 residues.

This rearrangement joins TRBV20-1 to TRBJ2-7; a weak D match, TRBD1 (5 bases). Trimming stripped 3 bases from V and 4 bases from J, with 7 bases between. The CDR3 length is 11 residues. Germline V lookup: CDR1 DFQATT, CDR2 SNEGSKA (reference sequence). The CDR3 DNA reads as TGCAGTGCTAGCCAGGGATACGAGCAGTACTTC. Its translation is CSASQGYEQYF.

In this sample, this clonotype turned up many times. This chain links TRBV6-2 or TRBV6-3 with TRBJ2-2; TRBD2 is a possible D gene (5 bases). With 0 bases removed from V and 6 bases from J, the gap between germline ends came to 8 bases. CDR3 size: 14 residues. The germline gives CDR1 MNHEY, CDR2 SVGEGT. In nucleotides, the CDR3 is TGTGCCAGCAGTTACTCGCGGGTCCCCGGGGAGCTGTTTTTT. Translated, it gives CASSYSRVPGELFF.

A few counts support this clonotype. The rearrangement joins TRBV9 to TRBJ1-2; 7 bases are a match to TRBD1. From germline, CDR1 is SGDLS and CDR2 YYNGEE. CDR3 length equals 14 residues. V lost 4 bases to trimming and J lost 8 bases; unmatched junction nucleotides: 11. CDR3 in DNA: TGTGCCAGCAGCAAATCGGGACAGTTGATGGGCTACACCTTC. The encoded protein is CASSKSGQLMGYTF. Full variable domain (rest looked up from reference TRBV9 and TRBJ1-2): DSGVTQTPKHLITATGQRVTLRCSPRSGDLSVYWYQQSLDQGLQFLIQYYNGEERAKGNILERFSAQQFPDLHSELNLSSLELGDSALYFCASSKSGQLMGYTFGSGTRLTVV.

The genes are TRBV27 and TRBJ2-3; 8 bases align to TRBD1. V gave up 5 bases and J gave up 3 bases; unmatched junction bases: 7. The germline V gene encodes CDR1 MNHEY and CDR2 SMNVEV (reference sequence). The CDR3 consists of 15 residues. In DNA form, the CDR3 reads TGTGCCAGCAGTAAGACAGGGGCCATAACAGATACGCAGTATTTT. Protein sequence: CASSKTGAITDTQYF.

This clonotype was picked up a small number of times. The V call is TRBV20-1, the J call TRBJ2-7; 8 bases agree with TRBD1. The CDR3 length is 12 residues. CDR1 and CDR2 (germline): DFQATT, SNEGSKA (reference sequence). The chain's CDR3 is CSSGTGPYEQYF. CDR3 nucleotide sequence: TGCAGCTCCGGGACAGGACCTTACGAGCAGTACTTC.

The chain couples TRBV6-2 or TRBV6-3 to TRBJ2-7; D call uncertain. V was clipped by 0 bases and J by 7 bases, with 22 bases between them. The CDR3 has 17 amino acids. Germline CDR1 is MNHEY and CDR2 is SVGEGT. The CDR3 nucleotides read TGTGCCAGCAGTTACTCGGGTCAAAGTTCGACGGAAAAAGAGCAGTACTTC. This encodes CASSYSGQSSTEKEQYF.

This clonotype was counted many times. The chain joins TRBV29-1 to TRBJ2-1; D is perhaps TRBD2 (5 bases). The germline V and J ends were trimmed by 1 base and 5 bases, with 12 bases remaining between them. The germline gives CDR1 SQVTM, CDR2 ANQGSEA. This CDR3 has 14 amino acids. The DNA for the CDR3 is TGCAGCGTTGAAGTGGCCGGGATTAACAATGAGCAGTTCTTC. This encodes CSVEVAGINNEQFF.

The chain uses TRBV7-2 and TRBJ1-2; TRBD1 matches 7 bases. The CDR3 contains 14 residues. Germline V CDR1 and CDR2: SGHTA, FQGNSA. V lost 5 bases to trimming and J lost 4 bases; unmatched junction nucleotides: 7. The CDR3 is CASSRTTGSYGYTF. The CDR3 nucleotides read TGTGCCAGCAGCCGCACGACAGGGTCCTATGGCTACACCTTC.

J is TRBJ2-2 and V is TRBV12-3 or TRBV12-4; D ambiguous. V was shortened by 11 bases and J by 1 base, with 14 bases between the two germline ends. There are 14 residues in the CDR3. CDR3 DNA: TGTGCCGACGGGCTGGCAGGGAACACCGGGGAGCTGTTTTTT. As protein: CADGLAGNTGELFF.

The J gene is TRBJ2-3, the V gene TRBV6-6, with a tentative D call TRBD1 (5 bases). V lost 2 bases to trimming and J lost 5 bases, with 11 bases between them. CDR1 is MNHNY, CDR2 SVGAGI, per germline (reference sequence). The CDR3 consists of 14 residues. CDR3 amino acids: CASSYEGVGDTQYF. In nucleotides, the CDR3 is TGTGCCAGCAGTTACGAAGGGGTAGGAGATACGCAGTATTTT.

In its sample, this clonotype was seen a few times. V is TRBV19 and J is TRBJ1-6, with 7 bases identical to TRBD1. After removal of 0 bases from V and 11 bases from J, the junction contained 19 bases not matched to a gene. The CDR3 totals 19 residues. Germline CDR1 is LNHDA and CDR2 is SQIVND (reference sequence). The CDR3 region is CASSIERGRGADLGAPLHF. The CDR3 DNA reads TGTGCCAGTAGTATAGAGAGGGGGCGCGGTGCGGACCTTGGAGCACCCCTCCACTTT.

In this sample, this clonotype turned up a few times. V and J are TRBV20-1 and TRBJ2-7; 7 nucleotides agree with TRBD1. The germline gives CDR1 DFQATT, CDR2 SNEGSKA (reference sequence). The J segment lost 1 base and the V segment lost 6 bases, leaving 6 bases of the junction unmatched. The CDR3 extends over 13 amino acids. DNA for the CDR3: TGCAGTGCCAGGACAGGAGTTTCCTACGAGCAGTACTTC. Protein product: CSARTGVSYEQYF.

The chain employs TRBV12-3 or TRBV12-4 and TRBJ2-5; D is possibly TRBD1 or TRBD2 (5 bases each). The CDR3 length is 15 residues. V lost 5 bases and J 0 bases, leaving 13 bases between the germline ends. In DNA, the CDR3 is TGTGCCAGCAGTCTAGAGGGGCCCTACCAAGAGACCCAGTACTTC. Translated, it gives CASSLEGPYQETQYF.

The chain has TRBV5-4 and TRBJ2-7, with 8 bases lining up with TRBD1. CDR1 is SGHNT, CDR2 YYREEE, per germline (reference sequence). The CDR3 loop spans 13 amino acids. Unmatched junction bases numbered 2, after V lost 1 base and J lost 5 bases. The CDR3 sequence: CASSLLRGHEQYF. CDR3 nucleotides: TGTGCCAGCAGCTTGCTCAGGGGGCACGAGCAGTACTTC. The variable domain in full, with the rest retrieved from reference TRBV5-4 and TRBJ2-7, is ETGVTQSPTHLIKTRGQQVTLRCSSQSGHNTVSWYQQALGQGPQFIFQYYREEENGRGNFPPRFSGLQFPNYSSELNVNALELDDSALYLCASSLLRGHEQYFGPGTRLTVT.